The text below deals with one T cell receptor (beta chain). Its antigen is unknown. Germline CDR1 SNHLY, CDR2 FYNNEI. The CDR3 is 15 amino acids. The trim removed 2 bases at V and 1 base at J, leaving 3 bases unmatched. The data were taken from a study of cytomegalovirus exposure and HLA in healthy donors. Study results and caveats: An analysis was carried out at a later point. It showed that HLA-associated TCR beta chains were more clonally expanded than equally common non-associated chains. Exclusion as indistinguishable affected some V segments, including TRBV6-2 and TRBV6-3. Judged likely to be a sequencing artifact was a cluster of highly shared sequence variants.

Primers included in the PCR were 60 Vbeta and 13 Jbeta primers. Only in-frame clones appear in the TCRdb table, and some are missing; sequencing was by immunoSEQ multiplex PCR. The sample lists just over 65,000 clones; 70% to 90% were seen once. Sequencing input: PBMCs. The J gene is TRBJ2-5, the V gene TRBV2, with TRBD2 matching over 8 bases. This receptor was taken from a human donor in good health. CDR3 in DNA: TGTGCCAGCAGTGAAAGCGGGGGTTTCCAAGAGACCCAGTACTTC. Its translation is CASSESGGFQETQYF.